This T cell receptor (beta chain) was retrieved from a study of blood T cell repertoires in COVID-19. Study background: Sample material is recorded as cDNA or gDNA derived from T cells, B-cell-depleted T cells, or PBMCs.

This CDR3 is built from 15 residues. The V end was cut by 3 bases, the J end by 1 base, with 13 bases between. CDR1 and CDR2 (germline): SEHNR, FQNEAQ (reference sequence). TCRdb keeps only in-frame clones here, not all; method: immunoSEQ multiplex PCR. The sample records tens of thousands of clones, 82% being singletons. The receptor's source is a human donor in a cohort sampled during active COVID-19. Material: peripheral blood. This chain joins TRBV7-9 and TRBJ2-7; no firm D call. The CDR3 bases are TGTGCCAGCAGCTTTGGCGGATCCACTTCCTACGAGCAGTACTTC. It specifies CASSFGGSTSYEQYF.